A single sample gave rise to the 20 T cell receptor beta chains below, sequenced in a study of blood T cells in healthy people across ages. Using a J-beta primer mix together with a sample-barcoded 5' primer, a second PCR was run for roughly 7 to 11 cycles. TCRdb re-derived calls from the 5' RACE reads in MiXCR, one entry per CDR3 protein. The sample contains around 2 million distinct CDR3 sequences, more than 35% of which appear only once. Sequenced material: blood. The receptors stem from a human donor in good health.

This clonotype occurred a few times. This chain connects TRBV13 to TRBJ1-2; D is undetermined. This CDR3 has 12 amino acids. From germline, CDR1 is PRHDT and CDR2 FYEKMQ (reference sequence). Between the trimmed V and J ends, which lost 3 bases and 7 bases, there was a span of 9 bases. CDR3 coding DNA: TGTGCCAGCAGCTTTGCAGGAGGTGGCTACACCTTC. Its protein product is CASSFAGGGYTF.

This clonotype appeared a few times. The chain joins TRBV7-2 to TRBJ2-3; D possibly matches TRBD1 or TRBD2 (6 bases each). This CDR3 comprises 16 residues. Germline loops: CDR1 SGHTA, CDR2 FQGNSA. The ends were cut back, 1 base at V and 6 bases at J, with 17 bases in the middle. The CDR3 protein is CASSLVDGGAVDTQYF. CDR3 sequence (DNA): TGTGCCAGCAGCTTAGTGGACGGGGGCGCGGTGGATACGCAGTATTTT.

This sequence joins TRBV29-1 and TRBJ1-2; tentative D call: TRBD1 (5 bases). V lost 2 bases, J lost 7 bases, and 14 bases lay in between. Germline CDR1 reads SQVTM; CDR2 reads ANQGSEA. The length of the CDR3 is 13 residues. The CDR3 is CSVESGRVAGYTF. The CDR3 DNA reads as TGCAGCGTTGAAAGTGGCAGGGTGGCTGGCTACACCTTC.

J is TRBJ2-6 and V is TRBV3-1, with D tentatively TRBD1 (7 bases). The V end lost 0 bases, the J end lost 0 bases, and 15 bases lay between the germline ends. There are 19 residues in the CDR3. The germline V gene has CDR1 LGHDT and CDR2 YNNKEL (reference sequence). CDR3 in amino acids: CASSQDLGQGGSGANVLTF. The CDR3 DNA reads as TGTGCCAGCAGCCAAGATCTAGGGCAGGGGGGCTCTGGGGCCAACGTCCTGACTTTC.

The chain uses TRBV9 and TRBJ2-2; 7 bases match TRBD1. Germline loops: CDR1 SGDLS, CDR2 YYNGEE. This CDR3 comprises 16 residues. With 1 base clipped from V and 5 bases from J, the junction kept 8 bases outside the gene matches. The CDR3 sequence is CASSVLSGGRTGELFF. The DNA of the CDR3 is TGTGCCAGCAGCGTATTATCAGGGGGTCGGACCGGGGAGCTGTTTTTT.

This clonotype was picked up a small number of times. A read error may explain this, as a much larger clone is one base away. This chain links TRBV5-6 with TRBJ2-1, with TRBD1 identical over 7 bases. J was trimmed by 5 bases and V by 3 bases; bases with no gene match: 2. Germline-derived CDR1 and CDR2 are SGHDT and YYEEEE. This CDR3 has 13 residues. CDR3 bases: TGTGCCAGCAGCTCGGGACAGCACAATGAGCAGTTCTTC. Translation gives CASSSGQHNEQFF.

The chain couples TRBV7-2 to TRBJ2-7; no reliable D call. Trimming removed 1 base from V and 4 bases from J, with 14 bases in between. Germline values: CDR1 SGHTA, CDR2 FQGNSA. This CDR3 is built from 15 residues. DNA for the CDR3: TGTGCCAGCAGCTTAGGGGTAGTCCCAAGGTACGAGCAGTACTTC. Its translation is CASSLGVVPRYEQYF.

J is TRBJ2-4 and V is TRBV6-1; D is unresolved. The end of the DNA fits TRBJ2-7 better, so the J call may be wrong. The CDR3 spans 12 residues. Germline CDR1 and CDR2: MNHNS and SASEGT. The CDR3 region has the DNA TGTGCCAGCAGTGAATATCGGTACGAGCAGTACTTC. Translating gives CASSEYRYEQYF.

In its sample, this clonotype was seen once. At one of its ends the junction is not consistent with the germline gene, which may arise from a read error. The genes are TRBV10-3 and TRBJ1-4; D is possibly TRBD1 (6 bases). There are 15 residues in the CDR3. Per the germline V gene, CDR1 is ENHRY and CDR2 is SYGVKD. Written as DNA, the CDR3 is TGTACCATCAGGGCCTCGACAGGTTATAATGAAAAACTGTTTTTT. Translating it yields CTIRASTGYNEKLFF.

This clonotype was recorded a few times. The genes are TRBV6-5 and TRBJ2-7; TRBD2 matches at 12 bases. Per germline, CDR1 MNHEY and CDR2 SVGAGI. The V and J ends lost 0 bases and 10 bases, in that order; junction bases with no gene match: 10. The CDR3 is made up of 16 amino acids. CDR3 sequence (DNA): TGTGCCAGCAGTTACTCTACTAGCGGGGGGCGGAGGTCCCAGTACTTC. The encoded protein is CASSYSTSGGRRSQYF.

The CDR3 nucleotides are TGTGCCAGCAGTTTACAGCGCAGGGGGTACGAGCAGTACTTC. Translating gives CASSLQRRGYEQYF. This chain joins TRBV28 and TRBJ2-7; 7 bases map to TRBD1. Germline V lookup: CDR1 MDHEN, CDR2 SYDVKM. This CDR3 has 14 residues. V gave up 2 bases and J gave up 4 bases; unmatched junction bases: 5.

The chain is built from TRBV27 and TRBJ2-2; 7 bases align to TRBD1. With V trimmed by 7 bases and J by 1 base, 9 bases remained unmatched. CDR1 MNHEY and CDR2 SMNVEV come from the germline V gene (reference sequence). This CDR3 has 16 amino acids. The CDR3 loop reads CASTSHRDRNTGELFF. The CDR3 DNA is TGTGCCAGCACCTCACACCGGGACAGGAACACCGGGGAGCTGTTTTTT.

The V and J genes are TRBV10-3 and TRBJ1-6; no definite D call. This CDR3 is built from 17 residues. Germline V gene lookup returns CDR1 ENHRY and CDR2 SYGVKD. Trimming stripped 4 bases from V and 0 bases from J, with 13 bases between. The CDR3 spells CAISGAGPSSYNSPLHF. The CDR3 coding sequence is TGTGCCATCAGTGGGGCGGGTCCGAGCTCCTATAATTCACCCCTCCACTTT.

The chain carries TRBV20-1 and TRBJ2-7; D possibly corresponds to TRBD2 (6 bases). The germline CDR1 and CDR2 sequences are DFQATT and SNEGSKA (reference sequence). The V gene lost 0 bases and the J gene lost 0 bases, with 15 bases spanning the gap. The CDR3 length is 16 residues. Here the CDR3 reads CSARDYRGFSSYEQYF. CDR3 sequence (DNA): TGCAGTGCTAGAGATTATCGGGGGTTTAGCTCCTACGAGCAGTACTTC.

The gene calls are TRBV15 and TRBJ2-5, with D possibly being TRBD1 (5 bases). The CDR3 loop spans 13 amino acids. The ends were cut back, 6 bases at V and 1 base at J, with 9 bases in the middle. Germline values: CDR1 LNHNV, CDR2 YYDKDF (reference sequence). The CDR3 DNA reads as TGTGCCACCAGGAGACAGCCCCAAGAGACCCAGTACTTC. This codes for CATRRQPQETQYF.

This clonotype appeared a few times. The V and J genes are TRBV11-2 and TRBJ2-5; D gene uncertain. The CDR3 length is 13 residues. Germline CDR1 is SGHAT and CDR2 is FQNNGV. Between the trimmed V and J ends, which lost 2 bases and 5 bases, there was a span of 9 bases. The CDR3 DNA reads TGTGCCAGCAGCTTACAGCGACCGGAGACCCAGTACTTC. This gives the protein CASSLQRPETQYF.

The CDR3 reads CASSVRAHSYNEQFF. CDR3 DNA sequence: TGTGCCAGCAGTGTTAGGGCCCACTCCTACAATGAGCAGTTCTTC. V and J are TRBV6-4 and TRBJ2-1; D is uncertain. The CDR3 runs to 15 residues. V lost 4 bases and J 0 bases, leaving 10 bases between the germline ends. Germline CDR1 MRHNA, CDR2 SNTAGT.

V usage is TRBV4-2 and J usage is TRBJ1-3; 7 nucleotides match TRBD1. The germline gives CDR1 LGHNA, CDR2 YNFKEQ. V shed 0 bases and J 5 bases; nucleotides not matched to a gene: 10. The CDR3 covers 17 residues. CDR3 sequence reads: CASSQDGAPGQRNTIYF. The CDR3 DNA reads TGTGCCAGCAGCCAAGATGGGGCGCCGGGACAGCGAAACACCATATATTTT.

Turning to this clonotype: Just one base apart from a much larger clone, this may be a read error. This sequence joins TRBV4-1 and TRBJ1-6; possibly TRBD1 for D (6 bases). The V end lost 4 bases, the J end lost 7 bases, and 11 bases lay between the germline ends. Germline V gene lookup returns CDR1 MGHRA and CDR2 YSYEKL. The CDR3 extends over 14 amino acids. The chain's CDR3 is CASSRFTGNSPLHF. The CDR3 nucleotides read TGCGCCAGCAGCCGATTTACAGGGAATTCACCCCTCCACTTT.

The V and J genes are TRBV6-1 and TRBJ2-4, with D maybe TRBD1 (6 bases). The V and J ends lost 6 bases and 13 bases respectively, with 16 bases between them. The CDR3 runs to 12 residues. CDR1 is MNHNS, CDR2 SASEGT, per germline. CDR3 in DNA: TGTGCCAGCAGCGATCTTTTGGGACAACAGTACTTC. Residues: CASSDLLGQQYF.